This T cell receptor beta chain was recovered during a study of cytomegalovirus exposure and HLA in healthy donors. Across the study: Earlier results showed almost 120 million unique TCR beta sequences derived from 150 million to 200 million T cells.

Researchers ran the PCR with 60 Vbeta and 13 Jbeta primers. Libraries were prepared by immunoSEQ multiplex PCR; TCRdb keeps only in-frame clonotypes and omits some of them. The sample lists 160,000 or so clones, roughly 80% occurring once. Healthy donors of bone marrow made up the group. The study, taken as a whole, reports: The study had only CMV serostatus as immune exposure information. According to an earlier analysis, most TCR beta V segments yielded productive rearrangements about 87% or about 30% of the time.

In regard to this clone: Its antigen is unknown.

The CDR3 has 17 residues. Between the trimmed V and J ends, which lost 0 bases and 6 bases, there was a span of 18 bases. The germline V gene encodes CDR1 SGHTA and CDR2 FQGNSA. The J gene is TRBJ1-5, the V gene TRBV7-2; no reliable D call. The specimen sequenced was PBMCs. The source is a man between 35 and 55 years old in good health and CMV-seronegative. For the CDR3, the DNA is TGTGCCAGCAGCTTAGCGGGGAGAGAGGTTAAGGGTCAGCCCCAGCATTTT. Its translation is CASSLAGREVKGQPQHF.